A single sample gave rise to the 27 T cell receptor beta chains below, sequenced in a study of blood T cell repertoires in COVID-19. Sequencing was performed with immunoSEQ multiplex PCR; in TCRdb, only in-frame clones are kept and a portion is missing. The data contain 90,000 to 150,000 clones, approximately 80% of them singletons. Sequenced sample: peripheral blood. These receptors came from an elderly woman with acute or convalescent COVID-19.

The chain couples TRBV7-3 to TRBJ2-6; D is unclear. The germline V gene has CDR1 SGHTA and CDR2 FQGTGA. V dropped 3 bases and J dropped 2 bases, with 2 bases sitting between them. This CDR3 spans 13 amino acids. The CDR3 nucleotides are TGTGCCAGCAGCTTCGCTGGGGCCAACGTCCTGACTTTC. Encoded protein: CASSFAGANVLTF. Drawing the rest from reference TRBV7-3 and TRBJ2-6, the complete variable domain is GAGVSQTPSNKVTEKGKYVELRCDPISGHTALYWYRQSLGQGPEFLIYFQGTGAADDSGLPNDRFFAVRPEGSVSTLKIQRTERGDSAVYLCASSFAGANVLTFGAGSRLTVL.

The rearrangement joins TRBV4-2 to TRBJ2-7; 9 bases are shared with TRBD2. Germline V gives CDR1 LGHNA, CDR2 YNFKEQ. The CDR3 spans 16 residues. J gave up 7 bases and V 4 bases, and 14 bases lay outside the gene matches. The chain's CDR3 is CASSLETSGGAWEQYF. The CDR3 nucleotides are TGTGCCAGCAGCCTTGAGACTAGCGGCGGGGCTTGGGAGCAGTACTTC.

The chain uses TRBV7-2 and TRBJ2-3; 7 bases map to TRBD2. Germline V CDR1 and CDR2: SGHTA, FQGNSA. CDR3 length equals 15 residues. The V segment lost 7 bases and the J segment 7 bases; nucleotides outside the gene matches: 14. The CDR3 nucleotides read TGTGCCAGCACCCAGGCCGGGACTATCAGGAATACGCAGTATTTT. As protein: CASTQAGTIRNTQYF. The complete variable domain, with remaining parts taken from reference TRBV7-2 and TRBJ2-3, reads GAGVSQSPSNKVTEKGKDVELRCDPISGHTALYWYRQSLGQGLEFLIYFQGNSAPDKSGLPSDRFSAERTGGSVSTLTIQRTQQEDSAVYLCASTQAGTIRNTQYFGPGTRLTVL.

A note on this clone: The same CDR3 arises from other DNA sequences in this sample as well. The rearrangement links TRBV7-3 to TRBJ2-3; 14 nucleotides agree with TRBD2. CDR1 SGHTA and CDR2 FQGTGA come from the germline V gene. Trimming removed 2 bases from V and 3 bases from J; junction bases left unmatched: 1. The CDR3 spans 16 residues. The CDR3 sequence is CASSLGLAGGTDTQYF. In nucleotides, the CDR3 is TGTGCCAGCAGCTTAGGACTAGCGGGAGGTACAGATACGCAGTATTTT.

The J gene is TRBJ1-1, the V gene TRBV5-1; D may be TRBD1 (6 bases). Germline V gives CDR1 SGHRS, CDR2 YFSETQ. The CDR3 has 15 residues. The V end lost 4 bases, the J end lost 1 base, and 14 bases lay between the germline ends. The CDR3 region is CASSQRGQPNTEAFF. CDR3 DNA sequence: TGCGCCAGCAGCCAACGCGGACAGCCGAACACTGAAGCTTTCTTT. The full variable domain, completed using reference TRBV5-1 and TRBJ1-1, is KAGVTQTPRYLIKTRGQQVTLSCSPISGHRSVSWYQQTPGQGLQFLFEYFSETQRNKGNFPGRFSGRQFSNSRSEMNVSTLELGDSALYLCASSQRGQPNTEAFFGQGTRLTVV.

The chain is built from TRBV3-1 (or the pseudogene TRBV3-2) and TRBJ1-2; no reliable D call. Per the germline V gene, CDR1 is LGHDT and CDR2 is YNNKEL (reference sequence). The CDR3 is 14 residues long. V lost 4 bases and J 1 base, leaving 10 bases between the germline ends. The CDR3, as DNA: TGTGCCAGCAGCCCCTCCAACAGTAACTATGGCTACACCTTC. It translates to CASSPSNSNYGYTF.

The gene calls are TRBV6-5 and TRBJ1-4; D not certain. With 6 bases removed from V and 7 bases from J, the gap between germline ends came to 15 bases. The germline V gene has CDR1 MNHEY and CDR2 SVGAGI. The CDR3 spans 14 residues. The CDR3 bases are TGTGCCAGCAGGAACGGCGGGTGGTCTGAAAAACTGTTTTTT. Encoded protein: CASRNGGWSEKLFF.

The V call is TRBV11-3, the J call TRBJ2-5; D ambiguous. Germline V gene data show CDR1 as SGHNT and CDR2 as YENEEA. This CDR3 has 12 residues. V was trimmed by 3 bases and J by 7 bases, leaving 9 bases between them. CDR3 residues: CASSFEVGTQYF. CDR3 sequence (DNA): TGTGCCAGCAGCTTTGAGGTTGGGACCCAGTACTTC. Combining the CDR3 with reference TRBV11-3 and TRBJ2-5 gives the whole variable domain EAGVVQSPRYKIIEKKQPVAFWCNPISGHNTLYWYLQNLGQGPELLIRYENEEAVDDSQLPKDRFSAERLKGVDSTLKIQPAELGDSAVYLCASSFEVGTQYFGPGTRLLVL.

On this clone: This sample also contains other DNA sequences that code for the same CDR3. The gene calls are TRBV3-1 (or the pseudogene TRBV3-2) and TRBJ2-3; 12 positions match TRBD2. This CDR3 contains 15 residues. Germline V CDR1 and CDR2: LGHDT, YNNKEL (reference sequence). The V gene end was trimmed by 6 bases and the J gene end by 4 bases; junction bases not matched to a gene: 5. The CDR3 region is CASSQTSGGADTQYF. Here the CDR3 DNA reads TGTGCCAGCAGTCAGACTAGCGGGGGTGCAGATACGCAGTATTTT.

V is TRBV5-5 and J is TRBJ2-7; D perhaps matches TRBD1 (6 bases). Trimming pared 0 bases from V and 2 bases from J, leaving 21 bases between. The CDR3 contains 18 residues. The germline V gene encodes CDR1 SGHKS and CDR2 YYEKEE (reference sequence). The DNA for the CDR3 is TGTGCCAGCAGCTTGGGAGGTATATGGACAGAACAGACCTACGAGCAGTACTTC. Translation gives CASSLGGIWTEQTYEQYF.

The chain links TRBV28 to TRBJ2-2; D unclear. In germline, CDR1 is MDHEN, CDR2 SYDVKM. There are 14 residues in the CDR3. The V end lost 6 bases, the J end lost 7 bases, and 15 bases lay between the germline ends. DNA of the CDR3: TGTGCCAGCAGGAGTTCGAGTGCTATCGGGGAGCTGTTTTTT. This codes for CASRSSSAIGELFF.

The genes are TRBV7-8 and TRBJ2-5; 7 bases match TRBD2. CDR1 SGHVS and CDR2 FQNEAQ come from the germline V gene. This CDR3 comprises 14 residues. With V trimmed by 4 bases and J by 2 bases, 4 bases remained unmatched. CDR3 amino acids: CASSSLAVQETQYF. The CDR3 DNA follows: TGTGCCAGCAGCTCGCTAGCGGTTCAAGAGACCCAGTACTTC.

This rearrangement joins TRBV12-3 or TRBV12-4 to TRBJ1-1; D possibly corresponds to TRBD1 (6 bases). The CDR3 contains 12 residues. V lost 7 bases to trimming and J lost 6 bases, with 12 bases between them. In nucleotides, the CDR3 is TGTGCCAGCACCGACCGGACAGCTGAAGCTTTCTTT. Amino acid sequence: CASTDRTAEAFF.

The chain recombines TRBV24-1 with TRBJ1-5; TRBD1 matches 9 bases. The CDR3 totals 12 residues. CDR1 is KGHDR and CDR2 is SFDVKD in the germline V gene. The V and J ends lost 12 bases and 6 bases, in that order; junction bases with no gene match: 5. The CDR3, as DNA: TGTGCCGTACAGGGGGCCGGTCAGCCCCAGCATTTT. It specifies CAVQGAGQPQHF.

This clone was picked up a small number of times. CDR3 sequence: CASSRPGGEQYF. In DNA, the CDR3 is TGTGCCAGCAGCCGCCCGGGGGGCGAGCAGTACTTC. The chain combines TRBV7-2 with TRBJ2-7, with 7 bases fitting TRBD2. V dropped 5 bases and J dropped 6; count of bases not matched to a gene: 4. Germline CDR1 SGHTA, CDR2 FQGNSA. This CDR3 has 12 amino acids.

The CDR3 spells CASSQENGSGWGAKNIQYF. Written as DNA, the CDR3 is TGTGCCAGCAGCCAAGAGAATGGTAGCGGTTGGGGGGCCAAAAACATTCAGTACTTC. The V gene is TRBV4-2, the J gene TRBJ2-4; TRBD2 is a possible D gene (6 bases). Trimming shortened V by 0 bases and J by 1 base, and 19 bases separated the two germline ends. The V gene's germline CDR1 is LGHNA and CDR2 YNFKEQ. This CDR3 has 19 residues.

The sample holds a few counts of this clone. This chain joins TRBV5-5 and TRBJ2-5, with 7 bases matching TRBD1. The V gene's germline CDR1 is SGHKS and CDR2 YYEKEE (reference sequence). The length of the CDR3 is 14 residues. The V segment lost 0 bases and the J segment 4 bases; nucleotides outside the gene matches: 3. For the CDR3, the DNA is TGTGCCAGCAGCTTGGAAAGGGGGCGAGAGACCCAGTACTTC. It translates to CASSLERGRETQYF.

The V call is TRBV10-3, the J call TRBJ1-1; possible D gene TRBD1, 6 bases. This CDR3 has 14 amino acids. Trimming took 6 bases from V and 3 from J, leaving 14 bases between them. Germline V gene data show CDR1 as ENHRY and CDR2 as SYGVKD. This CDR3 reads CAIRRGGMDTEAFF. CDR3 DNA sequence: TGTGCCATCAGAAGGGGGGGAATGGACACTGAAGCTTTCTTT.

In this sample, this clone turned up once. The chain has TRBV5-5 and TRBJ1-3, with 9 bases matching TRBD1. Losses at the gene ends were 2 bases for V and 2 bases for J; bases not matched to a gene: 2. Germline loops: CDR1 SGHKS, CDR2 YYEKEE (reference sequence). The CDR3 length is 15 residues. Here the CDR3 reads CASSLRQGAGNTIYF. CDR3 bases: TGTGCCAGCAGCTTACGACAGGGGGCTGGAAACACCATATATTTT.

This rearrangement joins TRBV5-8 to TRBJ1-4; the D is unclear. CDR3 length: 15 residues. V lost 5 bases, J lost 8 bases, and 19 bases lay in between. Germline V CDR1 and CDR2: SGHTS, YDEGEE. CDR3 nucleotide sequence: TGTGCCAGCAGACCACAAGGGAGGAGAGAAGAAAAACTGTTTTTT. It codes for CASRPQGRREEKLFF.

This sequence joins TRBV4-2 and TRBJ2-2; D possibly corresponds to TRBD2 (5 bases). V was clipped by 1 base and J by 4 bases, with 13 bases between them. The CDR3 has 16 amino acids. Germline assignment: CDR1 LGHNA and CDR2 YNFKEQ. CDR3 region: CASSQGYRRGTGELFF. CDR3 in DNA: TGTGCCAGCAGCCAAGGTTATCGTCGGGGCACCGGGGAGCTGTTTTTT.

In its sample, this clone ranks as medium-sized. This rearrangement joins TRBV28 to TRBJ2-5, with 8 bases aligning to TRBD2. The CDR3 is made up of 17 amino acids. Looked up from germline, CDR1 is MDHEN and CDR2 is SYDVKM. V was pared by 3 bases and J by 2 bases, with 11 bases of the junction left unmatched. The CDR3 sequence is CASSFGGRGLEQETQYF. As DNA, the CDR3 is TGTGCCAGCAGTTTTGGGGGACGGGGACTAGAACAAGAGACCCAGTACTTC.

V and J are TRBV10-3 and TRBJ2-1; the match to TRBD2 covers 15 bases. CDR3 length: 17 residues. V was clipped by 6 bases and J by 6 bases; unmatched bases: 9. CDR1 and CDR2 from the germline V gene are ENHRY and SYGVKD. This CDR3 reads CAIRDPGLAGGFNEQFF. Here the CDR3 DNA reads TGTGCCATCAGAGACCCGGGACTAGCGGGGGGATTCAATGAGCAGTTCTTC.

The chain couples TRBV29-1 to TRBJ2-3, with D perhaps TRBD1 (6 bases). CDR3 length equals 13 residues. Trimming stripped 4 bases from V and 2 bases from J, with 10 bases between. Germline V lookup: CDR1 SQVTM, CDR2 ANQGSEA. CDR3 amino acids: CSVGGQHTDTQYF. In nucleotides, the CDR3 is TGCAGCGTTGGGGGGCAGCACACAGATACGCAGTATTTT.

The rearrangement uses TRBV7-6 and TRBJ1-2; TRBD1 matches at 11 bases. Germline lookup yields CDR1 SGHVS and CDR2 FNYEAQ. V lost 1 base to trimming and J lost 9 bases; unmatched junction nucleotides: 7. This CDR3 is built from 15 residues. The DNA for the CDR3 is TGTGCCAGCAGCTTAGGCGGACAGGGGGCTGACCGCTACACCTTC. Translated, it gives CASSLGGQGADRYTF.

The rearrangement joins TRBV9 to TRBJ2-1, with D possibly TRBD2 on 5 matching bases. The V gene's germline CDR1 is SGDLS and CDR2 YYNGEE. V lost 1 base and J 7 bases, leaving 15 bases between the germline ends. The CDR3 has 15 amino acids. CDR3 bases: TGTGCCAGCAGCGTACAGGCGACGTCGGGGAATGAGCAGTTCTTC. The encoded protein is CASSVQATSGNEQFF.

This clone was seen just once. This sequence joins TRBV19 and TRBJ1-2; 8 bases agree with TRBD1. Per the germline V gene, CDR1 is LNHDA and CDR2 is SQIVND (reference sequence). The length of the CDR3 is 14 residues. Trimming cost V 3 bases and J 7 bases; bases outside gene matches: 7. The CDR3 nucleotides read TGTGCCAGTAGTATTCGGCAGGGGGCTTCTGGCTACACCTTC. It yields the protein CASSIRQGASGYTF.